Presented here are 2 T cell receptor beta chains from one specimen sequenced in a study of naive CD8 T cells in extremely preterm neonates (dated by TCRdb to the late 2010s). Library construction relied on the immunoSEQ multiplex PCR assay. This immuneACCESS table, as held by TCRdb, lists in-frame sequences with V and J called but not all clones. Of the missing ones, under half trace to an unresolved V gene in checked studies; the others have no known cause. The sample has roughly 5,000 clones on record, about 97% of them singletons. Together, the top ten hold less than 0.9% of the sample. Sequences were obtained from naive CD8+ T cells from blood. These receptors were collected from a human donor in good health.

The V gene is TRBV28, the J gene TRBJ1-2, with TRBD1 matching over 7 bases. Unmatched junction bases numbered 3, after V lost 8 bases and J lost 0 bases. Germline V CDR1 and CDR2: MDHEN, SYDVKM. This CDR3 is built from 13 residues. The DNA for the CDR3 is TGTGCCAGCGAGGGGACAGCTAACTATGGCTACACCTTC. As protein: CASEGTANYGYTF.

The chain combines TRBV5-6 with TRBJ1-1; no firm D call. The CDR3 has 13 residues. V was shortened by 1 base and J by 3 bases, with 7 bases between the two germline ends. Germline-derived CDR1 and CDR2 are SGHDT and YYEEEE. The chain's CDR3 is CASSLSGDTEAFF. The CDR3 DNA is TGTGCCAGCAGCTTGAGCGGGGACACTGAAGCTTTCTTT.